One and the same sample provided the 30 T cell receptor beta chains below, sequenced in a study of blood T cell repertoires in COVID-19. Method: immunoSEQ multiplex PCR; TCRdb's copy keeps in-frame clones and lacks some. This table has about 230,000 clones, roughly 81% appearing once. Sequencing was carried out using peripheral blood. The receptors stem from a man in his forties or fifties with acute or convalescent COVID-19.

The chain carries TRBV5-4 and TRBJ2-2; TRBD1 is a possible D gene (5 bases). V dropped 2 bases and J dropped 2 bases, with 7 bases sitting between them. Germline V lookup: CDR1 SGHNT, CDR2 YYREEE (reference sequence). CDR3 length: 14 amino acids. The DNA of the CDR3 is TGTGCCAGCAGCTTCTGGACAAACACCGGGGAGCTGTTTTTT. This encodes CASSFWTNTGELFF.

The chain couples TRBV7-9 to TRBJ1-6; 10 positions match TRBD1. CDR1 is SEHNR and CDR2 is FQNEAQ in the germline V gene (reference sequence). The CDR3 has 15 residues. The V gene end was trimmed by 1 base and the J gene end by 7 bases; junction bases not matched to a gene: 1. CDR3 sequence reads: CASSLGDRGNSPLHF. CDR3 in DNA: TGTGCCAGCAGCTTAGGGGACAGGGGAAATTCACCCCTCCACTTT.

This clone came up once. The gene calls are TRBV5-4 and TRBJ1-2, with TRBD1 as a possible D gene (6 bases). Trimming took 3 bases from V and 8 from J, leaving 11 bases between them. Looked up from germline, CDR1 is SGHNT and CDR2 is YYREEE (reference sequence). The length of the CDR3 is 12 residues. The CDR3 region has the DNA TGTGCCAGCAGCTCAGACAGGACCGGCTACACCTTC. It yields the protein CASSSDRTGYTF.

The chain couples TRBV29-1 to TRBJ1-1; 7 nucleotides agree with TRBD1. Trimming cost V 3 bases and J 4 bases; bases outside gene matches: 5. This CDR3 is built from 13 residues. CDR1 is SQVTM, CDR2 ANQGSEA, per germline. The CDR3 region is CSVEGGQSTEAFF. Here the CDR3 DNA reads TGCAGCGTTGAGGGGGGACAGAGCACTGAAGCTTTCTTT.

The V gene is TRBV19, the J gene TRBJ1-2, with 8 nucleotides matching TRBD1. This CDR3 contains 14 residues. Germline values: CDR1 LNHDA, CDR2 SQIVND (reference sequence). J lost 5 bases, V lost 5 bases, and 7 bases had no gene match. The CDR3 DNA follows: TGTGCCAGTAGTCTGGACAGGGAATCGTATGGCTACACCTTC. Protein: CASSLDRESYGYTF.

The genes are TRBV6-5 and TRBJ1-3; TRBD1 might be the D (5 bases). V lost 2 bases to trimming and J lost 3 bases, with 14 bases between them. This CDR3 is 16 amino acids long. Germline assignment: CDR1 MNHEY and CDR2 SVGAGI. Here the CDR3 reads CASSYTGLGGGNTIYF. For the CDR3, the DNA is TGTGCCAGCAGTTACACCGGCCTGGGGGGTGGAAACACCATATATTTT.

The rearrangement links TRBV5-4 to TRBJ1-2; D is uncertain. The V and J ends lost 4 bases and 2 bases respectively, with 18 bases between them. The CDR3 loop spans 16 amino acids. Germline V gene data show CDR1 as SGHNT and CDR2 as YYREEE (reference sequence). The CDR3 DNA reads as TGTGCCAGCAGCCTCCCGGTCCCAGGAAGGAACTATGGCTACACCTTC. This gives the protein CASSLPVPGRNYGYTF. Drawing the rest from reference TRBV5-4 and TRBJ1-2, the complete variable domain is ETGVTQSPTHLIKTRGQQVTLRCSSQSGHNTVSWYQQALGQGPQFIFQYYREEENGRGNFPPRFSGLQFPNYSSELNVNALELDDSALYLCASSLPVPGRNYGYTFGSGTRLTVV.

The chain is built from TRBV28 and TRBJ2-7; TRBD2 matches at 7 bases. Trimming took 7 bases from V and 2 from J; bases not matched to a gene: 2. The CDR3 runs to 12 residues. Germline assignment: CDR1 MDHEN and CDR2 SYDVKM. The CDR3 DNA sequence: TGTGCCAGCACCCGGGGGGCCTACGAGCAGTACTTC. Its protein product is CASTRGAYEQYF. The full variable domain, with the rest looked up from reference TRBV28 and TRBJ2-7, is DVKVTQSSRYLVKRTGEKVFLECVQDMDHENMFWYRQDPGLGLRLIYFSYDVKMKEKGDIPEGYSVSREKKERFSLILESASTNQTSMYLCASTRGAYEQYFGPGTRLTVT.

This rearrangement joins TRBV13 to TRBJ2-5; D possibly corresponds to TRBD2 (6 bases). Germline CDR1 PRHDT, CDR2 FYEKMQ (reference sequence). The CDR3 is made up of 15 amino acids. Trimming removed 5 bases at V and 5 bases at J, with 18 bases between. CDR3 in amino acids: CASSAGTGSGETQYF. The CDR3 DNA reads as TGTGCCAGCAGCGCGGGGACTGGTTCCGGGGAGACCCAGTACTTC.

The chain is built from TRBV6-5 and TRBJ2-7; 8 bases are a match to TRBD2. Per germline, CDR1 MNHEY and CDR2 SVGAGI. V lost 2 bases, J lost 3 bases, and 3 bases stayed unmatched. The CDR3 totals 14 residues. The CDR3 region has the DNA TGTGCCAGCAGTTACATTGCGGGAGGCTACGAGCAGTACTTC. It is translated as CASSYIAGGYEQYF.

This clone was seen just once. The rearrangement uses TRBV6-5 and TRBJ1-2, with TRBD1 matching 9 bases. Losses at the gene ends were 4 bases for V and 0 bases for J; bases not matched to a gene: 6. The CDR3 has 16 amino acids. Per germline, CDR1 MNHEY and CDR2 SVGAGI. CDR3 coding DNA: TGTGCCAGCAGTTCTGGACAGGGGAGATCTAACTATGGCTACACCTTC. This translates into CASSSGQGRSNYGYTF.

The chain has TRBV5-6 and TRBJ1-4; 11 nucleotides match TRBD1. Germline trimming cut 0 bases from V and 7 bases from J; bases unmatched to any gene: 8. Germline V lookup: CDR1 SGHDT, CDR2 YYEEEE. The CDR3 is 17 amino acids. For the CDR3, the DNA is TGTGCCAGCAGCTTGGCCCGGACAGGGGGCTTAGGTGAAAAACTGTTTTTT. It codes for CASSLARTGGLGEKLFF.

Only one count was recorded for this clone. This chain connects TRBV10-2 to TRBJ1-5; TRBD1 aligns across 7 bases. The ends lost 3 bases at V and 3 bases at J; junction bases unmatched: 5. Germline CDR1 and CDR2: WSHSY and SAAADI. The CDR3 runs 15 residues. The CDR3 DNA is TGCGCCAGCAGTGAACAGGGGACCTCCAATCAGCCCCAGCATTTT. This sequence encodes CASSEQGTSNQPQHF.

The rearrangement joins TRBV11-2 to TRBJ1-5, with D perhaps matching TRBD1 (5 bases). The CDR3 length is 13 residues. Germline assignment: CDR1 SGHAT and CDR2 FQNNGV. V was pared by 5 bases and J by 4 bases, with 9 bases between. CDR3 residues: CASSQGGNQPQHF. DNA of the CDR3: TGTGCCAGCAGCCAGGGAGGGAATCAGCCCCAGCATTTT.

The chain is built from TRBV28 and TRBJ1-5, with TRBD1 identical over 7 bases. The germline CDR1 and CDR2 sequences are MDHEN and SYDVKM. V shed 6 bases, J shed 0 bases, and the junction held 5 bases outside the gene matches. This CDR3 contains 15 residues. The DNA for the CDR3 is TGTGCCAGCAGAGAGGACAGGTTTAGCAATCAGCCCCAGCATTTT. Translation: CASREDRFSNQPQHF.

This clone was recorded only once. The chain has TRBV5-1 and TRBJ2-5, with a weak D call TRBD1 (6 bases). Germline CDR1 SGHRS, CDR2 YFSETQ. Trimming cost V 0 bases and J 5 bases, with 14 bases left between them. CDR3 length: 15 residues. The CDR3 is CASSLAHRAPETQYF. The CDR3 DNA sequence: TGCGCCAGCAGCTTGGCGCACAGGGCCCCTGAGACCCAGTACTTC.

The chain carries TRBV11-2 and TRBJ2-7, with TRBD2 matching over 12 bases. Germline loops: CDR1 SGHAT, CDR2 FQNNGV. Trimming cost V 4 bases and J 3 bases; bases outside gene matches: 1. There are 14 residues in the CDR3. CDR3 sequence reads: CASSSGLAGYEQYF. CDR3 in DNA: TGTGCCAGCAGCTCGGGACTAGCGGGCTACGAGCAGTACTTC.

This clone showed up just once. The genes are TRBV18 and TRBJ2-2; D not certain. The CDR3 covers 15 residues. V gave up 3 bases and J gave up 5 bases, with 13 bases separating them. CDR1 KGHSH and CDR2 LQKENI come from the germline V gene. CDR3 loop: CASSPPRLNTGELFF. The CDR3 coding sequence is TGTGCCAGCTCACCTCCTCGACTTAATACCGGGGAGCTGTTTTTT. Full variable domain (missing parts from reference TRBV18 and TRBJ2-2): NAGVMQNPRHLVRRRGQEARLRCSPMKGHSHVYWYRQLPEEGLKFMVYLQKENIIDESGMPKERFSAEFPKEGPSILRIQQVVRGDSAAYFCASSPPRLNTGELFFGEGSRLTVL.

The chain is built from TRBV3-1 (or the pseudogene TRBV3-2) and TRBJ2-7; D is uncertain. Germline V lookup: CDR1 LGHDT, CDR2 YNNKEL (reference sequence). V gave up 2 bases and J gave up 4 bases, with 6 bases separating them. This CDR3 region has 12 residues. DNA of the CDR3: TGTGCCAGCAGCCAAATTGAGTACGAGCAGTACTTC. It encodes CASSQIEYEQYF.

A note on this clone: The same CDR3 can be traced to other DNA sequences in this sample. The genes are TRBV28 and TRBJ1-3; D gene unclear. This CDR3 spans 15 amino acids. Germline CDR1 MDHEN, CDR2 SYDVKM. V lost 2 bases to trimming and J lost 0 bases, with 8 bases between them. DNA of the CDR3: TGTGCCAGCAGTTTAATTCCGAGCTCTGGAAACACCATATATTTT. Amino acids: CASSLIPSSGNTIYF.

CDR3 loop: CATSPLDPSYNEQFF. The CDR3 nucleotides read TGTGCCACCAGCCCGCTAGATCCCTCCTACAATGAGCAGTTCTTC. The rearrangement joins TRBV15 to TRBJ2-1; D unclear. Trimming removed 5 bases at V and 0 bases at J, with 11 bases between. Germline V gives CDR1 LNHNV, CDR2 YYDKDF (reference sequence). This CDR3 is built from 15 residues.

This clone occurred once. The chain uses TRBV4-1 and TRBJ2-2; perhaps TRBD1 as D (6 bases). V was shortened by 4 bases and J by 7 bases, with 22 bases between the two germline ends. From germline, CDR1 is MGHRA and CDR2 YSYEKL. The CDR3 is 17 amino acids. CDR3 sequence reads: CASSLILGGVGIGELFF. CDR3 sequence (DNA): TGCGCCAGCAGCCTGATCCTTGGGGGCGTCGGGATCGGGGAGCTGTTTTTT.

This chain links TRBV12-3 or TRBV12-4 with TRBJ2-7; D possibly corresponds to TRBD2 (5 bases). The CDR3 extends over 12 amino acids. Trimming pared 2 bases from V and 4 bases from J, leaving 6 bases between. The CDR3 is CASSLSGYEQYF. CDR3 DNA: TGTGCCAGCAGTTTATCGGGGTACGAGCAGTACTTC.

V gene TRBV14 combines with J gene TRBJ2-1; 8 positions agree with TRBD1. V lost 4 bases to trimming and J lost 4 bases; unmatched junction nucleotides: 0. This CDR3 comprises 13 residues. Per germline, CDR1 SGHDN and CDR2 FVKESK. The DNA of the CDR3 is TGTGCCAGCAGCCGGACAGGGTACAATGAGCAGTTCTTC. It yields the protein CASSRTGYNEQFF.

This chain uses TRBV2 with TRBJ1-4; 7 bases line up with TRBD1. There are 14 residues in the CDR3. Losses at the gene ends were 3 bases for V and 5 bases for J; bases not matched to a gene: 3. In germline, CDR1 is SNHLY, CDR2 FYNNEI. The CDR3 coding sequence is TGTGCCAGCAGTGAGGACAGGATGAATGAAAAACTGTTTTTT. Amino acids: CASSEDRMNEKLFF.

CDR3 DNA sequence: TGTGCCAGCAGCGTGGGACAGGGTGGAGAGACCCAGTACTTC. Protein product: CASSVGQGGETQYF. This rearrangement joins TRBV7-9 to TRBJ2-5; 9 bases match TRBD1. Germline-derived CDR1 and CDR2 are SEHNR and FQNEAQ (reference sequence). The CDR3 consists of 14 residues. Trimming cost V 5 bases and J 4 bases; bases outside gene matches: 5.

This clone was seen a few times. V gene TRBV5-6 combines with J gene TRBJ2-5; possibly TRBD1 for D (8 bases). Looked up from germline, CDR1 is SGHDT and CDR2 is YYEEEE. The CDR3 extends over 12 amino acids. Trimming pared 4 bases from V and 11 bases from J, leaving 15 bases between. Here the CDR3 reads CASSQGQGGQYF. DNA for the CDR3: TGTGCCAGCAGCCAAGGACAGGGAGGGCAGTACTTC.

The CDR3 here is CASSQALGPGNTIYF. CDR3 sequence (DNA): TGCGCCAGCAGCCAAGCCCTAGGTCCTGGAAACACCATATATTTT. V usage is TRBV4-1 and J usage is TRBJ1-3, with unresolved D. The V end was cut by 1 base, the J end by 2 bases, with 9 bases between. Germline CDR1 and CDR2: MGHRA and YSYEKL. The CDR3 sequence is 15 residues long.

The J gene is TRBJ2-3, the V gene TRBV19; D is possibly TRBD2 (6 bases). V lost 11 bases and J lost 0, with 9 bases in between. CDR1 is LNHDA, CDR2 SQIVND, per germline (reference sequence). The CDR3 is 12 amino acids. The CDR3 protein is CAVGGSTDTQYF. The DNA of the CDR3 is TGTGCCGTTGGGGGGAGCACAGATACGCAGTATTTT. Full variable domain (rest looked up from reference TRBV19 and TRBJ2-3): DGGITQSPKYLFRKEGQNVTLSCEQNLNHDAMYWYRQDPGQGLRLIYYSQIVNDFQKGDIAEGYSVSREKKESFPLTVTSAQKNPTAFYLCAVGGSTDTQYFGPGTRLTVL.

The chain combines TRBV14 with TRBJ2-1; possible D gene TRBD2, 6 bases. Trimming left V 1 base short and J 6 bases short, with 13 bases between. CDR1 and CDR2 from the germline V gene are SGHDN and FVKESK. The CDR3 totals 15 residues. The CDR3, as DNA: TGTGCCAGCAGCCAAGCCGGGTTCGGGGGCAATGAGCAGTTCTTC. Protein: CASSQAGFGGNEQFF.